Each of the 15 T cell receptor beta chains below was sequenced from the same sample in a study of T cell repertoires in cytomegalovirus infection. TCRdb ran MiXCR on the reads and lists one entry per CDR3 protein. This table holds about 160,000 distinct CDR3 sequences, 20% to 25% found once. Their specific antigens are unknown. Sequencing used CD8+ T cells from cultured PBMCs, obtained from culture after CMV antigen stimulation. Receptors originate from a human donor in good health (CMV status not recorded). Some clones in this sample may be carry-over from other donors' samples.

This clonotype was detected only a few times. This chain links TRBV12-3 or TRBV12-4 with TRBJ1-1; D call uncertain. CDR3 length equals 15 residues. Trimming stripped 3 bases from V and 1 base from J, with 12 bases between. CDR3 residues: CASSLYRGPNTEAFF. CDR3 nucleotide sequence: TGTGCCAGCAGTTTGTACCGGGGTCCGAACACTGAAGCTTTCTTT.

The rearrangement uses TRBV6-6 and TRBJ1-2, with D hard to call. Per germline, CDR1 MNHNY and CDR2 SVGAGI (reference sequence). The germline V and J ends were trimmed by 2 bases and 0 bases, with 7 bases remaining between them. The CDR3 runs 14 residues. CDR3 nucleotides: TGTGCCAGCAGTTACGTCGGAGCTAACTATGGCTACACCTTC. It encodes CASSYVGANYGYTF.

This clonotype was found many times. CDR3: CASSFRGASNYGYTF. Written as DNA, the CDR3 is TGTGCCAGCAGCTTCAGGGGGGCCTCCAACTATGGCTACACCTTC. V and J are TRBV7-2 and TRBJ1-2; 7 bases map to TRBD1. CDR1 and CDR2 from the germline V gene are SGHTA and FQGNSA. Trimming at V came to 3 bases and at J to 2 bases, leaving 6 bases not matched to a gene. The CDR3 is made up of 15 amino acids.

This clonotype has a count of ten or more. The J gene is TRBJ2-1, the V gene TRBV7-2, with TRBD1 identical over 9 bases. Trimming took 1 base from V and 5 from J; bases not matched to a gene: 12. CDR3 length: 18 residues. CDR1 is SGHTA and CDR2 is FQGNSA in the germline V gene. CDR3 nucleotides: TGTGCCAGCAGCTTAGTACCTCTCCGGGACAGGGTAAACAATGAGCAGTTCTTC. It codes for CASSLVPLRDRVNNEQFF.

V usage is TRBV23-1 and J usage is TRBJ2-7; 7 bases map to TRBD1. TRBV23-1 is an ORF for which the function is uncertain. Trimming cost V 4 bases and J 5 bases; bases outside gene matches: 26. This CDR3 contains 20 residues. In nucleotides, the CDR3 is TGCGCCAGCAGTCTATCGGGACAGCCTGCGATATCTACCGGGGACAACGAGCAGTACTTC. It encodes CASSLSGQPAISTGDNEQYF.

The genes are TRBV14 and TRBJ2-1; D gene unclear. CDR1 is SGHDN and CDR2 is FVKESK in the germline V gene. This CDR3 region has 13 residues. V shed 3 bases and J shed 9 bases, with 12 bases lying between them. The CDR3 loop is CASSQTSGGEQFF. The CDR3 coding sequence is TGTGCCAGCAGCCAGACCTCGGGCGGTGAGCAGTTCTTC.

This sequence joins TRBV5-6 and TRBJ2-7, with a tentative D call TRBD1 (7 bases). CDR3 length: 15 amino acids. The germline gives CDR1 SGHDT, CDR2 YYEEEE. V gave up 0 bases and J gave up 3 bases, with 13 bases separating them. In DNA form, the CDR3 reads TGTGCCAGCAGCTTGGGTGGAGGGGGCGTCTACGAGCAGTACTTC. Residues: CASSLGGGGVYEQYF.

As for this clonotype: A much larger clonotype is one base distant, so this may be a read error. The chain has TRBV2 and TRBJ1-5, with D possibly being TRBD1 (5 bases). The V gene's germline CDR1 is SNHLY and CDR2 FYNNEI. This CDR3 is 13 amino acids long. CDR3: CVSRIQAYQPQHF. In nucleotides, the CDR3 is TGTGTCAGCAGGATACAGGCCTATCAGCCCCAGCATTTT.

The chain combines TRBV7-8 with TRBJ1-5, with D maybe TRBD1 (5 bases). Per germline, CDR1 SGHVS and CDR2 FQNEAQ. The CDR3 contains 17 residues. With 5 bases removed from V and 1 base from J, the gap between germline ends came to 18 bases. The CDR3 DNA reads TGTGCCAGCAGCCCCACTCCAGGTGGGGGAAGCAATCAGCCCCAGCATTTT. As protein: CASSPTPGGGSNQPQHF.

The genes are TRBV5-1 and TRBJ1-4, with D uncertain. V lost 1 base, J lost 5 bases, and 15 bases lay in between. The CDR3 has 16 residues. Germline V gene lookup returns CDR1 SGHRS and CDR2 YFSETQ. For the CDR3, the DNA is TGCGCCAGCAGCTTGAGGAAAAGAACCCCAAATGAAAAACTGTTTTTT. Protein: CASSLRKRTPNEKLFF.

This clonotype was counted a few times. The V call is TRBV6-6, the J call TRBJ2-3, with D maybe TRBD2 (5 bases). The V end lost 3 bases, the J end lost 2 bases, and 12 bases lay between the germline ends. The CDR3 is made up of 15 amino acids. Germline V CDR1 and CDR2: MNHNY, SVGAGI (reference sequence). The CDR3 DNA reads TGTGCCAGCAGTTATGGGAGACTTGACACAGATACGCAGTATTTT. Translating gives CASSYGRLDTDTQYF.

This rearrangement joins TRBV12-3 or TRBV12-4 to TRBJ1-2, with TRBD1 matching over 7 bases. The CDR3 runs 14 residues. V dropped 8 bases and J dropped 10; count of bases not matched to a gene: 16. This chain's CDR3 is CASLPTGAHRTYTF. The CDR3 bases are TGTGCCAGCCTTCCCACAGGGGCCCATCGAACCTACACCTTC.

The chain uses TRBV29-1 and TRBJ2-1, with D uncertain. There are 13 residues in the CDR3. Trimming shortened V by 1 base and J by 8 bases, and 12 bases separated the two germline ends. The germline V gene encodes CDR1 SQVTM and CDR2 ANQGSEA. CDR3 DNA: TGCAGCGTTGAAGGAAAAGGTTTCGATGAGCAGTTCTTC. Protein: CSVEGKGFDEQFF.

The table lists this clonotype with a few counts. This chain joins TRBV7-2 and TRBJ1-5; the match to TRBD1 covers 8 bases. Germline-derived CDR1 and CDR2 are SGHTA and FQGNSA. V dropped 5 bases and J dropped 9; count of bases not matched to a gene: 9. CDR3 length equals 14 residues. CDR3 in amino acids: CASSQGQAWGPQHF. The DNA for the CDR3 is TGTGCCAGCAGCCAGGGACAGGCCTGGGGGCCCCAGCATTTT.

There are a few counts of this clonotype. The rearrangement uses TRBV5-6 and TRBJ2-5; D gene unclear. This CDR3 spans 15 amino acids. Per germline, CDR1 SGHDT and CDR2 YYEEEE. Trimming cost V 1 base and J 3 bases, with 13 bases left between them. CDR3 in amino acids: CASSLWGYHKETQYF. The CDR3 nucleotides are TGTGCCAGCAGCTTGTGGGGATACCATAAAGAGACCCAGTACTTC.